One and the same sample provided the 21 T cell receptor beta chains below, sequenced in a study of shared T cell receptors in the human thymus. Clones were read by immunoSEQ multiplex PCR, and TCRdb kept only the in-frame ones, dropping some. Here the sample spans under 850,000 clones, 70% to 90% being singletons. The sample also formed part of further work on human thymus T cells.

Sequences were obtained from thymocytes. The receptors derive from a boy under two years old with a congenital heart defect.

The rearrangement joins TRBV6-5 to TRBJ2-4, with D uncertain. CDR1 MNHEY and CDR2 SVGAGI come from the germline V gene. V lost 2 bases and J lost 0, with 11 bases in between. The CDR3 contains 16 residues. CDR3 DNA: TGTGCCAGCAGTTACACCGACGGGTTAGCCAAAAACATTCAGTACTTC. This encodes CASSYTDGLAKNIQYF.

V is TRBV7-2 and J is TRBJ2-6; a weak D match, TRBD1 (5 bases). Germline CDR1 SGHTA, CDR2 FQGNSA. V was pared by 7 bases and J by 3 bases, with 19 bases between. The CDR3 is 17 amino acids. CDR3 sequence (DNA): TGTGCCAGCACTAGTCGCGGCCCTAGGGGTGGGGCCAACGTCCTGACTTTC. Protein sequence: CASTSRGPRGGANVLTF.

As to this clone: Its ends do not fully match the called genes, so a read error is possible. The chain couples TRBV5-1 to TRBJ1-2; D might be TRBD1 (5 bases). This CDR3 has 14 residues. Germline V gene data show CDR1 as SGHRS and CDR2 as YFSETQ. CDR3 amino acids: CASSPWGVRGRVSF. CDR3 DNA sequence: TGCGCCAGCAGCCCCTGGGGGGTAAGAGGGCGAGTTTCCTTC.

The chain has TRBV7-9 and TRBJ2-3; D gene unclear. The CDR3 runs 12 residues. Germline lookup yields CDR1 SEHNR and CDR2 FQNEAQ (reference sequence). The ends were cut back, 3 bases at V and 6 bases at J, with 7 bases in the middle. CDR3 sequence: CASSFQRDTQYF. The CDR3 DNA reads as TGTGCCAGCAGCTTTCAGAGGGATACGCAGTATTTT.

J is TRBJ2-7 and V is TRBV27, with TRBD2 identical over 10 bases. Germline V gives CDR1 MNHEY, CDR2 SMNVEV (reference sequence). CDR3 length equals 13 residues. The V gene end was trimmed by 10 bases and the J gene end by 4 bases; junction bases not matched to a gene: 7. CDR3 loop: CATRGLADYEQYF. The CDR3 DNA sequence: TGTGCCACACGTGGACTAGCGGATTACGAGCAGTACTTC.

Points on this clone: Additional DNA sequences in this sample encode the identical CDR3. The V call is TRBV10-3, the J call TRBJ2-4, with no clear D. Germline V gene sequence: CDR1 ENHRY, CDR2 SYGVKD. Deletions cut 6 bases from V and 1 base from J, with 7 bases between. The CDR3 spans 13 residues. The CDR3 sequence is CAISVEAKNIQYF. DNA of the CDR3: TGTGCCATCAGCGTTGAGGCCAAAAACATTCAGTACTTC.

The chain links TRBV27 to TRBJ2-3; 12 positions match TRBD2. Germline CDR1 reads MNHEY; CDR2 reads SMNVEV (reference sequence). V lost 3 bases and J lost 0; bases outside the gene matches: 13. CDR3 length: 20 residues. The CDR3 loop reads CASSLNRLAGDRPSTDTQYF. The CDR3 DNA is TGTGCCAGCAGTTTGAATAGACTAGCGGGAGATAGGCCGAGCACAGATACGCAGTATTTT.

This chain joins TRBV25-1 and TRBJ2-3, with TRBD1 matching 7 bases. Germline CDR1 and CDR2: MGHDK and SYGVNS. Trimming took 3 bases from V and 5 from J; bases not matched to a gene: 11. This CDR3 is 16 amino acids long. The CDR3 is CASSDPGGAGEDTQYF. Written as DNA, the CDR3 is TGTGCCAGCAGTGACCCAGGGGGAGCCGGGGAAGATACGCAGTATTTT.

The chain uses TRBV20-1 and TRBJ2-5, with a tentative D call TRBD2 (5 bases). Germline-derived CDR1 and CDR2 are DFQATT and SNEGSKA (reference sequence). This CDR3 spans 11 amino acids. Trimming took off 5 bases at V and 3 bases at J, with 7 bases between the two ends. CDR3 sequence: CSAGLEETQYF. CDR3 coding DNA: TGCAGTGCTGGACTGGAAGAGACCCAGTACTTC.

DNA for the CDR3: TGTGCTAGTGGTTTGGTAGGTGGGACTAGCGGGAGGCAGATCTCCTACGAGCAGTACTTC. It codes for CASGLVGGTSGRQISYEQYF. J is TRBJ2-7 and V is TRBV12-5; 15 positions match TRBD2. CDR1 is LGHNT and CDR2 is FRNRAP in the germline V gene. The CDR3 totals 20 residues. The V and J ends lost 0 bases and 0 bases, in that order; junction bases with no gene match: 9.

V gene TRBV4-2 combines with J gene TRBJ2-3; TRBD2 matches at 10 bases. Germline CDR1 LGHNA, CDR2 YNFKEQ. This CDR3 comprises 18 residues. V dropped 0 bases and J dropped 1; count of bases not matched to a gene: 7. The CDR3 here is CASSQDRLAGVGTDTQYF. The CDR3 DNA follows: TGTGCCAGCAGCCAAGATCGCCTAGCGGGAGTCGGCACAGATACGCAGTATTTT.

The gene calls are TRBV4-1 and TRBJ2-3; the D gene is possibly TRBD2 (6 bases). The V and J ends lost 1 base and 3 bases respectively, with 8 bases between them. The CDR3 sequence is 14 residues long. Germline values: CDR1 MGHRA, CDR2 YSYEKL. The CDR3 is CASSQGSGTDTQYF. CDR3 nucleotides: TGCGCCAGCAGCCAAGGTAGCGGAACAGATACGCAGTATTTT.

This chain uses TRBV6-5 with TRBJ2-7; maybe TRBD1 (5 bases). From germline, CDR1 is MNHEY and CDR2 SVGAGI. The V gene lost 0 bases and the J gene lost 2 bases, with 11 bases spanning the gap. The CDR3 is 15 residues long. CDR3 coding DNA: TGTGCCAGCAGTTACTCGAACAGGAGTCCCTACGAGCAGTACTTC. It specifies CASSYSNRSPYEQYF.

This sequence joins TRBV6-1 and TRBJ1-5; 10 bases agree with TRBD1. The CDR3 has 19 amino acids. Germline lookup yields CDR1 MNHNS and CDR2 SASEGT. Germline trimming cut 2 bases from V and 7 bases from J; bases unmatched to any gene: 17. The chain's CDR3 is CASSESKAWDRDRGQPQHF. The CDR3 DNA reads TGTGCCAGCAGTGAAAGTAAGGCCTGGGACCGGGACAGGGGCCAGCCCCAGCATTTT.

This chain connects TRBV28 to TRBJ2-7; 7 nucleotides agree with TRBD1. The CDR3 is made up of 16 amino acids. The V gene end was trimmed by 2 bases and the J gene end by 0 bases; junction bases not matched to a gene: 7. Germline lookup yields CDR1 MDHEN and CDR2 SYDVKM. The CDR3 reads CASSLGTASNSYEQYF. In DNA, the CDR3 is TGTGCCAGCAGTTTAGGGACAGCATCCAACTCCTACGAGCAGTACTTC.

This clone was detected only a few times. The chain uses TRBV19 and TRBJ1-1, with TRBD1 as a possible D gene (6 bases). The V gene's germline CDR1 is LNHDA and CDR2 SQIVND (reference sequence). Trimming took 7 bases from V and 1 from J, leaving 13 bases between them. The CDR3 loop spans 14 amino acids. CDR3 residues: CASIQGRANTEAFF. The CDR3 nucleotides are TGTGCCAGTATTCAGGGGAGGGCGAACACTGAAGCTTTCTTT.

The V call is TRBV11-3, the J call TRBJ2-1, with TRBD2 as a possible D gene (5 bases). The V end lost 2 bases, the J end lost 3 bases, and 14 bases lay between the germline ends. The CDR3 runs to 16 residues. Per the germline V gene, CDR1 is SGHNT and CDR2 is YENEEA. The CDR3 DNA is TGTGCCAGCAGCTTAAATCCTCCGGGGAGCTACAATGAGCAGTTCTTC. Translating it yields CASSLNPPGSYNEQFF.

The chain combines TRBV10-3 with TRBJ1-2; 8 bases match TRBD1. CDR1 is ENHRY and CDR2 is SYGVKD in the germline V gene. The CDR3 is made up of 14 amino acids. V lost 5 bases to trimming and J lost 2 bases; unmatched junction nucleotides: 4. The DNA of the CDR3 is TGTGCCATCAGTACAACAGGGGGGAACTATGGCTACACCTTC. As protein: CAISTTGGNYGYTF.

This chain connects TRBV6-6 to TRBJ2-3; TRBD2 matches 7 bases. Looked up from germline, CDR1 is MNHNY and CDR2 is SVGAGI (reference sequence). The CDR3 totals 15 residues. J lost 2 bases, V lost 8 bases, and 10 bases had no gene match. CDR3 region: CASHGRREPTDTQYF. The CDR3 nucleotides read TGTGCCAGCCATGGTCGGCGGGAGCCCACAGATACGCAGTATTTT.

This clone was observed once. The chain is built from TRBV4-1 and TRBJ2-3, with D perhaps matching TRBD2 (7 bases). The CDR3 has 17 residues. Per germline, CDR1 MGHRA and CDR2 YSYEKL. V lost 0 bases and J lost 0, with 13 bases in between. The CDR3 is CASSQDAGAPSTDTQYF. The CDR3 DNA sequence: TGCGCCAGCAGCCAAGATGCGGGGGCTCCTAGCACAGATACGCAGTATTTT.

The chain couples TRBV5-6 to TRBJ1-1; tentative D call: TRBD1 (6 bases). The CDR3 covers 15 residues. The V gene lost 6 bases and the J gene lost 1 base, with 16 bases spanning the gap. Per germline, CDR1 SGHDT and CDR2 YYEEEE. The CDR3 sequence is CASKLGEGGNTEAFF. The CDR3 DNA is TGTGCCAGCAAGCTTGGGGAAGGGGGGAACACTGAAGCTTTCTTT.